Sequencing of this TCR beta chain was carried out in a study of post-analysis software for immune sequencing data. Whole-study context: Relapsing-remitting, secondary progressive and progressive-relapsing courses of multiple sclerosis were included. Findings and limits, study-wide: Normalized Chao1 diversity in multiple sclerosis patients fell significantly below that of controls. Same-batch samples co-clustered strongly by F measure.

In its sample, this clonotype was seen a few times. Its specificity is unknown. Unique molecular identifiers were carried by the TCR beta cDNA libraries. T cells numbering roughly 1 to 10 million yielded 450,000 to 500,000 cDNA molecules. TCRdb independently ran MiXCR on the PCR reads; one entry per CDR3 protein. The table includes 750,000 to 950,000 distinct CDR3 sequences, roughly half detected once. The source material was blood. The clonotype comes from a girl aged 10-17 years with multiple sclerosis.

In DNA form, the CDR3 reads TGTGCCAGCAGCCCGACTAGCTATACGCAGTATTTT. Its translation is CASSPTSYTQYF. The chain employs TRBV7-9 and TRBJ2-3; 7 nucleotides agree with TRBD2. Germline-derived CDR1 and CDR2 are SEHNR and FQNEAQ (reference sequence). This CDR3 is 12 amino acids long. Trimming cost V 5 bases and J 7 bases; bases outside gene matches: 3.